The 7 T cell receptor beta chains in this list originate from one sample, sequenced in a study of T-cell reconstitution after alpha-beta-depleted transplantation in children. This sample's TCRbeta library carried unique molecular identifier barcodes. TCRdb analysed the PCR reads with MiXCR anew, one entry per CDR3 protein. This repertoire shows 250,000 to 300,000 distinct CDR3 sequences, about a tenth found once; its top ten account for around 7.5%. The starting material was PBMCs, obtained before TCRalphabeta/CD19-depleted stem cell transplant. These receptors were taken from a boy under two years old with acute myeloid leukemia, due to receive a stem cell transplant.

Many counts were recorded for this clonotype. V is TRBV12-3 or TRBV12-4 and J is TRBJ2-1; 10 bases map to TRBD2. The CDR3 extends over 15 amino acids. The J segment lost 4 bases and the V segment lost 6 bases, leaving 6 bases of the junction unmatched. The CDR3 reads CASSTLAGVYNEQFF. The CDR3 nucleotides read TGTGCCAGCAGCACTCTAGCGGGAGTGTACAATGAGCAGTTCTTC.

The CDR3 DNA reads as TGTGCCAGCAGCAAAGCTACAGGTCGGAGTGGCTACACCTTC. It encodes CASSKATGRSGYTF. J is TRBJ1-2 and V is TRBV21-1; no DNA check was done on the table's D call, TRBD1. TRBV21-1 is deemed a pseudogene. There are 14 residues in the CDR3.

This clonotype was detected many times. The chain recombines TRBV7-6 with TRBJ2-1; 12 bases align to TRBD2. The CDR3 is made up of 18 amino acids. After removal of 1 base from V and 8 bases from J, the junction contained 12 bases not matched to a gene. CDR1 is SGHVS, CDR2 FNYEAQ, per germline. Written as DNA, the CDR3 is TGTGCCAGCAGCTTAGGTTTAAGACTAGCGGGAGATGGATATGAGCAGTTCTTC. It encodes CASSLGLRLAGDGYEQFF.

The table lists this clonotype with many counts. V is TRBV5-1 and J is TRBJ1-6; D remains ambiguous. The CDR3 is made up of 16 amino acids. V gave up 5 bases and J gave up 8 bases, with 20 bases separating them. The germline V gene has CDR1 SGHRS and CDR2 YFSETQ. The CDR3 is CASRMEENLPDSPLHF. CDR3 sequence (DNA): TGCGCCAGCAGAATGGAGGAAAATCTTCCCGATTCACCCCTCCACTTT.

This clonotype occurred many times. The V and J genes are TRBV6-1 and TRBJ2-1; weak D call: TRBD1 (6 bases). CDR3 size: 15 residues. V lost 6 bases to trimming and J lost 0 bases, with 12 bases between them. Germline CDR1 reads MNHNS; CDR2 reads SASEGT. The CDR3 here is CASRETGFSYNEQFF. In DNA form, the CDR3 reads TGTGCCAGCAGGGAGACAGGATTCTCCTACAATGAGCAGTTCTTC.

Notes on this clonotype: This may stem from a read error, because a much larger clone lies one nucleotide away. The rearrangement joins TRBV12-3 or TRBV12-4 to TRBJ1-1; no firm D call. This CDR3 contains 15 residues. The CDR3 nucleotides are TGTGCCAGCAGCCAAAACTCCCCGATGAACACTGATGCTTTCTTT. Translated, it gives CASSQNSPMNTDAFF.

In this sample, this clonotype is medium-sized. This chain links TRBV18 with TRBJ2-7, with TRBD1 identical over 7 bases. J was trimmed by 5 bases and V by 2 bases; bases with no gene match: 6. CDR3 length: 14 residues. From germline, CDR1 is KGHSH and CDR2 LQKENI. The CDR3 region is CASSPGQAGDEQYF. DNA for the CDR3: TGTGCCAGCTCACCAGGACAGGCTGGGGACGAGCAGTACTTC.